This T cell receptor (beta chain) was captured by sequencing in a study of cytomegalovirus exposure and HLA in healthy donors. Data came from immunoSEQ multiplex PCR; TCRdb stores just in-frame clones and leaves some out. Among approximately 130,000 clones listed, approximately 90% were seen once. Comment on this clone: Its target is not known.

Study-wide results and caveats: Cytomegalovirus status was reportedly diagnosed by the classifier with high sensitivity and specificity. Altogether, 160 or so TCR beta chains were recorded as cytomegalovirus-associated. The CMV antigen specificity of three CMV-associated chains was confirmed through in vitro analysis.

From the roughly 120-subject validation cohort, which was separate from the approximately 670-subject first cohort, the donors were drawn. Deletions cut 4 bases from V and 3 bases from J, with 11 bases between. This CDR3 comprises 14 residues. Germline CDR1 reads SGHRS; CDR2 reads YFSETQ. V gene TRBV5-1 combines with J gene TRBJ2-1; D may be TRBD1 (5 bases). The sample consisted of PBMCs. This receptor was obtained from a woman younger than 35 in good health and CMV-seronegative. The CDR3 nucleotides are TGCGCCAGCAGCAGAGACAGAGTCTACAATGAGCAGTTCTTC. It is translated as CASSRDRVYNEQFF.